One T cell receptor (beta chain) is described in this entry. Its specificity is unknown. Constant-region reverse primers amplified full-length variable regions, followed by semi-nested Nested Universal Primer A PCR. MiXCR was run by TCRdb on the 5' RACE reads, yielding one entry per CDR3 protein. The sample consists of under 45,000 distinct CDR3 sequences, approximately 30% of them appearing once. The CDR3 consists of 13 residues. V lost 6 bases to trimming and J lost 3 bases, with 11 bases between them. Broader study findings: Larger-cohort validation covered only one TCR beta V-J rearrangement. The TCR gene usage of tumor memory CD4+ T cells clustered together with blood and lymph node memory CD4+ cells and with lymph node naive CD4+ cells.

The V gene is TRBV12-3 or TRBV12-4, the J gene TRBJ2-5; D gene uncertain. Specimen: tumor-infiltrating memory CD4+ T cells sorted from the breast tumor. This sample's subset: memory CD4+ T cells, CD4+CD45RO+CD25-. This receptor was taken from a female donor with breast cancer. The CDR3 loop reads CASRPGSEETQYF. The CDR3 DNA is TGTGCCAGCAGACCCGGGTCCGAAGAGACCCAGTACTTC.